One sample yielded the 27 T cell receptor beta chains listed below, sequenced in a study of T-cell reconstitution after alpha-beta-depleted transplantation in children. Preparation of the TCRbeta library used unique molecular identifiers. TCRdb reanalysed the PCR reads using MiXCR and keeps one entry per CDR3 protein. The sample consists of hundreds of thousands of distinct CDR3 sequences, more than 9% of them appearing once. The material sequenced was PBMCs from the stem cell graft donor, taken from the stem cell graft. All receptors come from a human donor who donated a stem cell graft to a child with acute myeloid leukemia.

The J gene is TRBJ2-3, the V gene TRBV12-3 or TRBV12-4, with TRBD2 matching over 9 bases. The CDR3 runs to 18 residues. Unmatched junction bases numbered 10, after V lost 3 bases and J lost 0 bases. CDR3 in DNA: TGTGCCAGCAGTTTGCGTCTAGCGGGAATTATAAGCACAGATACGCAGTATTTT. It encodes CASSLRLAGIISTDTQYF.

This clonotype has just a few counts. This sequence joins TRBV6-5 and TRBJ2-5; 7 bases align to TRBD2. The CDR3 consists of 15 residues. After removal of 6 bases from V and 5 bases from J, the junction contained 12 bases not matched to a gene. The germline V gene encodes CDR1 MNHEY and CDR2 SVGAGI. CDR3 loop: CASRASGIILETQYF. For the CDR3, the DNA is TGTGCCAGCAGGGCCAGCGGGATCATTCTGGAGACCCAGTACTTC.

This clonotype was picked up a small number of times. The CDR3 loop is CASSPQLVGATEAFF. Here the CDR3 DNA reads TGTGCCAGCTCACCCCAACTGGTGGGGGCCACTGAAGCTTTCTTT. The chain links TRBV18 to TRBJ1-1, with D possibly matching TRBD1 (6 bases). With 3 bases removed from V and 4 bases from J, the gap between germline ends came to 15 bases. This CDR3 comprises 15 residues. CDR1 is KGHSH, CDR2 LQKENI, per germline.

This clonotype was observed a few times. This rearrangement joins TRBV11-2 to TRBJ1-1; D not certain. CDR3 length: 13 amino acids. Germline V CDR1 and CDR2: SGHAT, FQNNGV. V was shortened by 5 bases and J by 4 bases, with 11 bases between the two germline ends. The CDR3 reads CASSTQRFTEAFF. DNA of the CDR3: TGTGCCAGCAGCACACAGAGATTCACTGAAGCTTTCTTT.

This chain links TRBV7-2 with TRBJ2-1; tentatively, D is TRBD2 (5 bases). The germline V gene has CDR1 SGHTA and CDR2 FQGNSA. Trimming stripped 5 bases from V and 7 bases from J, with 12 bases between. This CDR3 is 13 amino acids long. CDR3 loop: CASSLDYRNEQFF. The DNA for the CDR3 is TGTGCCAGCAGCCTAGACTACCGAAATGAGCAGTTCTTC. The whole variable domain, filled in from reference TRBV7-2 and TRBJ2-1, reads GAGVSQSPSNKVTEKGKDVELRCDPISGHTALYWYRQSLGQGLEFLIYFQGNSAPDKSGLPSDRFSAERTGGSVSTLTIQRTQQEDSAVYLCASSLDYRNEQFFGPGTRLTVL.

This chain connects TRBV6-1 to TRBJ1-5, with 11 bases aligning to TRBD1. V shed 1 base and J 7 bases; nucleotides not matched to a gene: 0. The CDR3 is made up of 14 amino acids. Germline assignment: CDR1 MNHNS and CDR2 SASEGT. DNA for the CDR3: TGTGCCAGCAGTGAAGGGACAGGGGGCCAGCCCCAGCATTTT. Its translation is CASSEGTGGQPQHF.

This clonotype was observed a handful of times. The chain joins TRBV10-3 to TRBJ2-7, with 9 bases aligning to TRBD1. CDR1 ENHRY and CDR2 SYGVKD come from the germline V gene. V dropped 2 bases and J dropped 2; count of bases not matched to a gene: 7. The CDR3 length is 16 residues. The CDR3 nucleotides are TGTGCCATCAGTGAGGAAGGGACAGGGAGCGCCTACGAGCAGTACTTC. This translates into CAISEEGTGSAYEQYF.

This clonotype was observed a handful of times. The chain couples TRBV12-3 or TRBV12-4 to TRBJ2-2; 7 nucleotides agree with TRBD1. The CDR3 runs 15 residues. After removal of 6 bases from V and 0 bases from J, the junction contained 4 bases not matched to a gene. The CDR3 is CASRPGTANTGELFF. CDR3 DNA sequence: TGTGCCAGCAGACCCGGGACAGCGAACACCGGGGAGCTGTTTTTT.

The genes are TRBV29-1 and TRBJ2-5, with D possibly being TRBD1 (6 bases). The CDR3 runs 12 residues. The V end was cut by 7 bases, the J end by 5 bases, with 14 bases between. From germline, CDR1 is SQVTM and CDR2 ANQGSEA. Here the CDR3 DNA reads TGCAGCGAGGTAACTCAGGGGGAGACCCAGTACTTC. Amino acids: CSEVTQGETQYF.

In its sample, this clonotype was seen many times. The V and J genes are TRBV12-3 or TRBV12-4 and TRBJ1-2, with D possibly being TRBD1 (5 bases). V was pared by 6 bases and J by 4 bases, with 15 bases between. This CDR3 is 14 amino acids long. In DNA, the CDR3 is TGTGCCAGCAGCCCCAACGGGGGGACCTATGGCTACACCTTC. This encodes CASSPNGGTYGYTF.

This clonotype has a count of ten or more. The chain uses TRBV20-1 and TRBJ2-1; 9 nucleotides align to TRBD2. This CDR3 has 15 amino acids. The germline CDR1 and CDR2 sequences are DFQATT and SNEGSKA (reference sequence). J lost 7 bases, V lost 0 bases, and 7 bases had no gene match. CDR3: CSARDLAGERNEQFF. The CDR3 region has the DNA TGCAGTGCTAGAGACTTAGCGGGAGAGAGAAATGAGCAGTTCTTC.

DNA for the CDR3: TGCGCCAGCAACCCAGTCGCGGCCCGTTCAGATACGCAGTATTTT. Amino acid sequence: CASNPVAARSDTQYF. This chain connects TRBV5-1 to TRBJ2-3; no clear D. V was clipped by 6 bases and J by 4 bases, with 18 bases between them. This CDR3 spans 15 amino acids. Germline lookup yields CDR1 SGHRS and CDR2 YFSETQ.

This clonotype was observed at least ten times. V usage is TRBV6-1 and J usage is TRBJ2-2, with a possible D match to TRBD2 (5 bases). The germline CDR1 and CDR2 sequences are MNHNS and SASEGT. Trimming pared 4 bases from V and 5 bases from J, leaving 8 bases between. The CDR3 is made up of 13 amino acids. The CDR3 loop is CASSATKTGELFF. The CDR3, as DNA: TGTGCCAGCAGTGCGACTAAGACCGGGGAGCTGTTTTTT.

As regards this clonotype: This may be a read error, as it is one base from a much larger clone. The gene calls are TRBV7-9 and TRBJ1-1; 7 nucleotides agree with TRBD1. CDR3 length: 14 residues. Per germline, CDR1 SEHNR and CDR2 FQNEAQ (reference sequence). CDR3 bases: TGTACCAGCAGTCAGGGGGGGTGGAACACTGAAGCTTTCTTT. Its protein is CTSSQGGWNTEAFF.

This clonotype was found once. The J gene is TRBJ2-5, the V gene TRBV7-2; 9 bases match TRBD2. V lost 3 bases and J lost 2; bases outside the gene matches: 7. Germline V gives CDR1 SGHTA, CDR2 FQGNSA. The CDR3 has 16 residues. CDR3 amino acids: CASSLAASGTQETQYF. The CDR3 region has the DNA TGTGCCAGCAGCTTGGCGGCTAGCGGGACTCAAGAGACCCAGTACTTC.

This clonotype was observed at least ten times. The chain is built from TRBV20-1 and TRBJ2-7; 9 positions agree with TRBD2. Per germline, CDR1 DFQATT and CDR2 SNEGSKA (reference sequence). This CDR3 is 15 amino acids long. V lost 5 bases to trimming and J lost 2 bases; unmatched junction nucleotides: 10. The CDR3 nucleotides are TGCAGTGCTCCTCCCCCGCTAGCGGGGCCCTACGAGCAGTACTTC. Translation: CSAPPPLAGPYEQYF.

This chain links TRBV20-1 with TRBJ2-2; 8 bases map to TRBD2. V was pared by 4 bases and J by 4 bases, with 11 bases of the junction left unmatched. The CDR3 sequence is 16 residues long. Germline CDR1 DFQATT, CDR2 SNEGSKA (reference sequence). In DNA, the CDR3 is TGCAGTGCTACCTCCGGGAGCGGGAGTACCACCGGGGAGCTGTTTTTT. Translation gives CSATSGSGSTTGELFF.

V and J are TRBV24-1 and TRBJ2-3; D may correspond to TRBD1 or TRBD2 (5 bases each). Trimming removed 0 bases from V and 0 bases from J, with 9 bases in between. From germline, CDR1 is KGHDR and CDR2 SFDVKD. The CDR3 totals 16 residues. The CDR3, as DNA: TGTGCCACCAGTGATTTGAAGGGACCTAGCACAGATACGCAGTATTTT. Encoded protein: CATSDLKGPSTDTQYF.

There are many counts of this clonotype. The chain has TRBV7-6 and TRBJ1-2; 9 bases line up with TRBD1. V shed 7 bases and J 6 bases; nucleotides not matched to a gene: 6. Germline CDR1 reads SGHVS; CDR2 reads FNYEAQ. CDR3 length equals 13 residues. CDR3 DNA: TGTGCCAGCACCCTACGACAGGGGGATGGCTACACCTTC. Residues: CASTLRQGDGYTF.

This clonotype was observed a handful of times. The V call is TRBV10-3, the J call TRBJ2-7; the match to TRBD2 covers 8 bases. Germline V CDR1 and CDR2: ENHRY, SYGVKD. V lost 0 bases, J lost 2 bases, and 3 bases stayed unmatched. CDR3 length: 15 amino acids. CDR3 nucleotides: TGTGCCATCAGTGAGTCGGCGGGAGGCCCCTACGAGCAGTACTTC. This encodes CAISESAGGPYEQYF.

This clonotype was detected only once. The CDR3 does not close with the conserved phenylalanine or tryptophan, likely indicating a read error. V gene TRBV5-1 combines with J gene TRBJ2-1, with 9 nucleotides matching TRBD1. This CDR3 contains 15 residues. With 4 bases clipped from V and 0 bases from J, the junction kept 2 bases outside the gene matches. Germline-derived CDR1 and CDR2 are SGHRS and YFSETQ. CDR3 bases: TGCGCCAGCAGCACAGGGGGCAGCTCCTACAATGAGCAGTTCTCC. It encodes CASSTGGSSYNEQFS.

This clonotype has just a few counts. J is TRBJ1-5 and V is TRBV6-2 or TRBV6-3; unclear D gene. This CDR3 has 14 amino acids. Germline V gene sequence: CDR1 MNHEY, CDR2 SVGEGT. V gave up 5 bases and J gave up 0 bases, with 8 bases separating them. CDR3 residues: CASSPIDSNQPQHF. CDR3 bases: TGTGCCAGCAGTCCTATAGATAGCAATCAGCCCCAGCATTTT.

In its sample, this clonotype was seen a few times. The J gene is TRBJ1-6, the V gene TRBV3-1, with a tentative D call TRBD1 (5 bases). V was cut by 1 base and J by 8 bases, with 9 bases left in between. Germline-derived CDR1 and CDR2 are LGHDT and YNNKEL (reference sequence). The length of the CDR3 is 14 residues. CDR3 loop: CASSQVGRDSPLHF. CDR3 DNA sequence: TGTGCCAGCAGCCAAGTGGGGCGGGATTCACCCCTCCACTTT.

The chain carries TRBV7-2 and TRBJ2-5; D is perhaps TRBD1 or TRBD2 (5 bases each). The V end lost 0 bases, the J end lost 0 bases, and 17 bases lay between the germline ends. The CDR3 length is 18 residues. The germline V gene has CDR1 SGHTA and CDR2 FQGNSA. The CDR3 DNA follows: TGTGCCAGCAGCTTAGCGGGACCTCCTGGGGGATACCAAGAGACCCAGTACTTC. Protein: CASSLAGPPGGYQETQYF.

The chain employs TRBV7-2 and TRBJ2-1; TRBD2 matches at 7 bases. The CDR3 is made up of 15 amino acids. After removal of 1 base from V and 2 bases from J, the junction contained 2 bases not matched to a gene. Germline CDR1 reads SGHTA; CDR2 reads FQGNSA. The CDR3 protein is CASSLGGRAYNEQFF. The CDR3 region has the DNA TGTGCCAGCAGCTTAGGAGGGAGGGCCTACAATGAGCAGTTCTTC.

This clonotype was counted at least ten times. The rearrangement joins TRBV20-1 to TRBJ2-1; D not certain. The CDR3 loop spans 11 amino acids. The germline CDR1 and CDR2 sequences are DFQATT and SNEGSKA (reference sequence). The germline V and J ends were trimmed by 6 bases and 12 bases, with 15 bases remaining between them. CDR3 in amino acids: CSARERERQFF. CDR3 bases: TGCAGTGCGCGCGAACGAGAGAGGCAGTTCTTC.

This clonotype was detected only a few times. The rearrangement joins TRBV5-1 to TRBJ2-1; unclear D gene. With 6 bases removed from V and 4 bases from J, the gap between germline ends came to 17 bases. Looked up from germline, CDR1 is SGHRS and CDR2 is YFSETQ. The CDR3 loop spans 15 amino acids. CDR3 residues: CASMSASNLYNEQFF. In DNA form, the CDR3 reads TGCGCCAGCATGAGCGCTTCGAACCTTTACAATGAGCAGTTCTTC.